The rows below give T cell receptor beta chains drawn from one sample of a study of cytomegalovirus exposure and HLA in healthy donors. Assay used: immunoSEQ multiplex PCR; TCRdb lists only in-frame clones, some missing. The sample lists more than 100,000 clones; approximately 64% were seen once. Sequencing was performed on PBMCs. All receptors derive from a woman in her thirties or forties in good health and CMV-seronegative. Both conserved end residues are part of each CDR3. Each record gives: CDR3 DNA, CDR3 protein, J gene, D gene, V gene, clone size. A D gene is named only where the DNA matches it firmly. Where a row states a size, it is once, few, many or the class of an expanded clone; other rows omit it.

TGTGCCAGCAGCCCAGACTCCTATAATTCACCCCTCCACTTT,CASSPDSYNSPLHF,TRBJ1-6,NA,TRBV28,few
TGTGCCAGCAGTTCAGCCGACAGGGGACCGAACACCGGGGAGCTGTTTTTT,CASSSADRGPNTGELFF,TRBJ2-2,TRBD1,TRBV27,NA
TGTGCCAGCAGCTTAGATCGGCTAGCGGCGTACGAGCAGTACTTC,CASSLDRLAAYEQYF,TRBJ2-7,TRBD2,TRBV7-2,few
TGTGCCAGCAGTACAGGGTGGGACTATGGCTACACCTTC,CASSTGWDYGYTF,TRBJ1-2,NA,TRBV2,NA
TGTGCCACCAGCAGAGTTGGGGGGATACAGCCCCAGCATTTT,CATSRVGGIQPQHF,TRBJ1-5,NA,TRBV15,NA
TGCGCCAGCAGCCAAGAGAACGACAGAGTCAATGAAAAACTGTTTTTT,CASSQENDRVNEKLFF,TRBJ1-4,NA,TRBV4-1,NA
TGTGCCAGCAGCTCACCTTGGGGCCGGGACACTGAAGCTTTCTTT,CASSSPWGRDTEAFF,TRBJ1-1,NA,TRBV7-6,NA
TGCGCCAGCAGCCAGGTTGCTGGGGGGTCGGCCGAGCAGTACTTC,CASSQVAGGSAEQYF,TRBJ2-7,NA,TRBV4-3,NA
TGTGCCTGGAGTTGGGGACTAGCGGGGGACTACGAGCAGTACTTC,CAWSWGLAGDYEQYF,TRBJ2-7,TRBD2,TRBV30,NA
TGTGCCAGCAGCCAACTCAGGTCCGTAAATAACTATGGCTACACCTTC,CASSQLRSVNNYGYTF,TRBJ1-2,NA,TRBV7-9,NA
TGTGCCAGCAGCCGACAGGGAGGCAATCAGCCCCAGCATTTT,CASSRQGGNQPQHF,TRBJ1-5,TRBD1,TRBV7-2,NA
TGTGCCTGGACGGTAGCGGGGGGTAACTCCTACAATGAGCAGTTCTTC,CAWTVAGGNSYNEQFF,TRBJ2-1,TRBD2,TRBV30,NA
TGTGCCAGCGGCGGGCAGCCCCAGCATTTT,CASGGQPQHF,TRBJ1-5,NA,TRBV28,NA
TGTGCCAGCAGTTTAACGAACAGGTACAATGAGCAGTTCTTC,CASSLTNRYNEQFF,TRBJ2-1,NA,TRBV27,NA
TGTGCCAGCAGCCGACTAGCGGGGACACAAGAGACCCAGTACTTC,CASSRLAGTQETQYF,TRBJ2-5,TRBD2,TRBV7-2,few
TGTGCCAGCAGTTACATCGGGGTAATTGGCTACACCTTC,CASSYIGVIGYTF,TRBJ1-2,NA,TRBV6-5,once
TGTGCCAGCAGCGTAAATAGCGGGGGGACGGAGACCCAGTACTTC,CASSVNSGGTETQYF,TRBJ2-5,TRBD2,TRBV9,NA